This T cell receptor beta chain appears in the sequencing data of a study of shared clonotypes between healthy human individuals. Only in-frame clones appear in the TCRdb table, and some are missing; sequencing was by immunoSEQ multiplex PCR. The data show a few million clones, with approximately 92% seen just once and 0.11% to 0.15% held by the top ten. V shed 5 bases, J shed 3 bases, and the junction held 3 bases outside the gene matches. CDR1 and CDR2 from the germline V gene are SNHLY and FYNNEI. This CDR3 is built from 13 residues. This clone was recorded once. This sequence originates from a man younger than 30 in good health. The chain couples TRBV2 to TRBJ1-1, with 7 bases identical to TRBD1. Input material: naive CD4+ T cells sorted from blood. Subset indicated: CD45RA+ positively selected. In nucleotides, the CDR3 is TGTGCCAGCAGTAGGGACAGTTACACTGAAGCTTTCTTT. Translated, it gives CASSRDSYTEAFF.